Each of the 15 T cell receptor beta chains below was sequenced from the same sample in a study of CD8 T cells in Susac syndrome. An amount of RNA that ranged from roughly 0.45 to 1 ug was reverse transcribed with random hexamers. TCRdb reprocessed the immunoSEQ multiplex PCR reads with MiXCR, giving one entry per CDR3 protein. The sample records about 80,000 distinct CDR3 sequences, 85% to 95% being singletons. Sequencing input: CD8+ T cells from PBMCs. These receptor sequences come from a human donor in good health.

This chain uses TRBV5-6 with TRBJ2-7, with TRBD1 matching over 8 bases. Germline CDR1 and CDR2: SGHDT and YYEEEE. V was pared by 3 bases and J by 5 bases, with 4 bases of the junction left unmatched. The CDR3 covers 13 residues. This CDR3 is CASSWTGLDEQYF. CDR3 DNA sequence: TGTGCCAGCAGCTGGACAGGGTTGGACGAGCAGTACTTC.

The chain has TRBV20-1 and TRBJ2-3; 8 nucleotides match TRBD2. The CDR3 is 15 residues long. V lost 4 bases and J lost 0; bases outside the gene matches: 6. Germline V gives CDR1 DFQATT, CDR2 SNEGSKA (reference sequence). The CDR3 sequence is CSATLLAASTDTQYF. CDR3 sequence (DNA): TGCAGTGCTACTCTACTAGCGGCTAGCACAGATACGCAGTATTTT.

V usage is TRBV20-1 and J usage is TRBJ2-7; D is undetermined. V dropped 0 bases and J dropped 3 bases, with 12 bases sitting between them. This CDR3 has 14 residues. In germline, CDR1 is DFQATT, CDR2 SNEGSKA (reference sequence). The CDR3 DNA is TGCAGTGCTAGAGATAGGGCGGTCAGCTACGAGCAGTACGTC. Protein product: CSARDRAVSYEQYV.

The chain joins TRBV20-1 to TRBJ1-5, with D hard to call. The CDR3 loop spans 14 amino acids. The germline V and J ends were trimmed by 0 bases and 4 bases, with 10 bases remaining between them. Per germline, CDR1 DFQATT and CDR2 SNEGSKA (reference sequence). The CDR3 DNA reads TGCAGTGCTAGAGAATCGAGGGAAAATCAGCCCCAGCATTTT. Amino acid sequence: CSARESRENQPQHF.

The chain's CDR3 is CSASFGTNEKLFF. CDR3 in DNA: TGCAGTGCTAGCTTCGGCACTAATGAAAAACTGTTTTTT. This rearrangement joins TRBV20-1 to TRBJ1-4; no definite D call. The CDR3 is 13 residues long. Per germline, CDR1 DFQATT and CDR2 SNEGSKA (reference sequence). Trimming removed 3 bases at V and 2 bases at J, with 7 bases between.

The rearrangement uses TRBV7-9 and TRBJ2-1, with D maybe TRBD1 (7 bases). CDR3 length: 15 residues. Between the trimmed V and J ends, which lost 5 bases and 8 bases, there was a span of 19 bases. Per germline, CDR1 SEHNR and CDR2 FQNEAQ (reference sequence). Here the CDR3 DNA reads TGTGCCAGCAGCCTACACAGGGGAGGAGGCGATGAGCAGTTCTTC. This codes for CASSLHRGGGDEQFF. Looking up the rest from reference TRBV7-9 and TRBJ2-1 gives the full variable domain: DTGVSQNPRHKITKRGQNVTFRCDPISEHNRLYWYRQTLGQGPEFLTYFQNEAQLEKSRLLSDRFSAERPKGSFSTLEIQRTEQGDSAMYLCASSLHRGGGDEQFFGPGTRLTVL.

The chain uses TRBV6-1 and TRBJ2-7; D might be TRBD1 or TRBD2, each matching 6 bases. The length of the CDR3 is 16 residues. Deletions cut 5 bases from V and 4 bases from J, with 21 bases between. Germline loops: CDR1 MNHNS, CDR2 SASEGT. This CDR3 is CASSHRGDVPIYEQYF. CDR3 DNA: TGTGCCAGCAGTCATAGGGGGGACGTCCCCATTTACGAGCAGTACTTC.

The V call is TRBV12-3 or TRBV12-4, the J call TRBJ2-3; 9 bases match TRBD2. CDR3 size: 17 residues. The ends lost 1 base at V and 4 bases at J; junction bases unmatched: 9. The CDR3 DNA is TGTGCCAGCAGTTTAGAAGGTAGAGCGGGGGGTCCAGATACGCAGTATTTT. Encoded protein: CASSLEGRAGGPDTQYF.

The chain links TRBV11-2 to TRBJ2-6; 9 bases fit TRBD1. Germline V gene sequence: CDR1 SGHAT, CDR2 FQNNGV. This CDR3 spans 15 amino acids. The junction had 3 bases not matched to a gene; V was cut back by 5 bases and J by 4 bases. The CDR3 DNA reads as TGTGCCAGCAGCGTACAGGGGGCAGGGGCCAACGTCCTGACTTTC. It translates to CASSVQGAGANVLTF.

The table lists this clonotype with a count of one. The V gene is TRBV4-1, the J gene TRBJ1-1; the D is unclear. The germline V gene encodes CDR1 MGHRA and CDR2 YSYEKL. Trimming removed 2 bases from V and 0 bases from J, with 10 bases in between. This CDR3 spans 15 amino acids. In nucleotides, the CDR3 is TGCGCCAGCAGCCAACGGACGGTGATGAACACTGAAGCTTTCTTT. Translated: CASSQRTVMNTEAFF.

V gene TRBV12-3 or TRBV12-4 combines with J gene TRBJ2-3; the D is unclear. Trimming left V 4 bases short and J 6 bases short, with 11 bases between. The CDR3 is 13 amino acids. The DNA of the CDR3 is TGTGCCAGCAGTTCCCCCAGCGTTGATACGCAGTATTTT. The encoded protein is CASSSPSVDTQYF.

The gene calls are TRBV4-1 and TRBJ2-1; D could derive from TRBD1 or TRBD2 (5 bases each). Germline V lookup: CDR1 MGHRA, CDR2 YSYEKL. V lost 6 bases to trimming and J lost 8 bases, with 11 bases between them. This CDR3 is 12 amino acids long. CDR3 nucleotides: TGCGCCAGCAGAGGATTGGGGGATGAGCAGTTCTTC. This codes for CASRGLGDEQFF.

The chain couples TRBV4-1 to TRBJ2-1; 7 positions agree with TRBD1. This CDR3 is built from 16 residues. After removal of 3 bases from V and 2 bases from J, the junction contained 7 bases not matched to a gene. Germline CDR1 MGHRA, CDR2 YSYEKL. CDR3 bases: TGCGCCAGCAGCCAGGAACAGGGGTTACCCTACAATGAGCAGTTCTTC. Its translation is CASSQEQGLPYNEQFF.

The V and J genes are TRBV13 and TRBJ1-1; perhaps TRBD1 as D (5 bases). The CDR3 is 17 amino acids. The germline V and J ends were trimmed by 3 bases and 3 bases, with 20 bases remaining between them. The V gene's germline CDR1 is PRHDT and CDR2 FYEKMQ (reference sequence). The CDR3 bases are TGTGCCAGCAGCTTCGGGGAGGGTGTTGGAGGGGACACTGAAGCTTTCTTT. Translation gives CASSFGEGVGGDTEAFF.

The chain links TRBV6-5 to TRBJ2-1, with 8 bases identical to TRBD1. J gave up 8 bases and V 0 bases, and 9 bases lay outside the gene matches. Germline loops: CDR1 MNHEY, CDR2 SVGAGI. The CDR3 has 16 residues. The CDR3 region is CASSYSGQGSADEQFF. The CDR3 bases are TGTGCCAGCAGTTACTCCGGACAGGGTAGCGCGGATGAGCAGTTCTTC.